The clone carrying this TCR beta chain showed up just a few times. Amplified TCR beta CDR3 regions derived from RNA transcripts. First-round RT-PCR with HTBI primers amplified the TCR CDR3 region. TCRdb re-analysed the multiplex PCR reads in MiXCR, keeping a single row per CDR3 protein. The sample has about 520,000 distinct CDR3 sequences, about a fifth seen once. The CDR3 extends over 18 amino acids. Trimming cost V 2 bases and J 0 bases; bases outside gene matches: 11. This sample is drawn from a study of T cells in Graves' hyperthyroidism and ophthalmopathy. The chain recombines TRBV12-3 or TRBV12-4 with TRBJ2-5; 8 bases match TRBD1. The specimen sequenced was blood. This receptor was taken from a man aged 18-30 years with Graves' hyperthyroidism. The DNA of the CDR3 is TGTGCCAGCAGTTTAAGTTCCGGGACAGGAGTGTACCAAGAGACCCAGTACTTC. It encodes CASSLSSGTGVYQETQYF.